This T cell receptor (beta chain) was recovered during a study of cytomegalovirus exposure and HLA in healthy donors (dated by TCRdb to 2016 to 2017). Study-level background: An earlier analysis of roughly 570 of the donors reported 276 Gb of sequence data and approximately 120 million unique TCR beta sequences obtained from about 170 million T cells. Approximately 300 gigabases of sequencing data and approximately 92 million unique TCR sequences made up an early release that covered 500 to 700 HLA-typed donors. Of the approximately 370 genotyped donors, 81% were placed in the genetic ancestry cluster associated with self-reported Caucasian donors. The study aimed to test whether cataloging public T cell receptors could reveal signatures of past pathogen exposure. Using immunosequencing, the study profiled T cell repertoires from fewer than 700 subjects and related those repertoires to cytomegalovirus serostatus. A separate validation cohort of over 95 different subjects was used in addition to the 666-subject first cohort. High-throughput TCR immunosequencing, statistical association of individual TCRs with disease status, and machine learning were combined to predict cytomegalovirus infection status. A later analysis re-examined previously published TCR beta repertoires from 600 to 700 donors and added high-resolution HLA genotyping to investigate patterns of TCR occurrence. Rather than drawing on any new phenotypic data, the later analysis identified candidate immune exposures from TCR beta sequences and the way those sequences occurred across donors. An earlier analysis of 587 of the donors used high-throughput TCR beta sequencing to judge whether each TCR beta V gene segment behaved as functional or pseudogenic. Donor age, sex, ethnicity and CMV serostatus were compiled alongside the repertoire data. A later genetic analysis took genome-wide SNP genotypes for 398 of the 666 donors and used that subset as a discovery cohort. Every discovery cohort repertoire had been produced on one sequencing platform. Both class I and class II loci were covered by HLA typing, at four-digit resolution. Typing coverage differed by locus: A, B, C, DRB1 and DQB1 were typed in roughly 620-640 donors, DQA1 in roughly 500, DPA1 in nearly 610, and DPB1 in 472. Four to six DR-DQ haplotypes were handled as single units for association and clustering because linkage in the cohort was strong. On average, around 200,000 unique TCR beta nucleotide sequences were sequenced per donor among some 430 genotyped donors of the cohort, with roughly 18% of those sequences being non-productive. The study at large found these results: The study gave a list of 150 to 200 TCR beta chains associated with cytomegalovirus. HLA typing was unavailable for some donors at each locus, so association tests used only the typed subset. Most TCR sequences were seen in very few donors, while some public TCRs were found in many individuals. In both the original and validation cohorts, the classifier was reported to diagnose cytomegalovirus status with high specificity and sensitivity. The authors suggested that the approach could potentially be generalized to other disease states and immunological phenotypes. A cluster of highly shared sequence variants was judged likely to represent a technical artifact of the sequencing pipeline. Correlated functional status among segregating V segments might be attributable to linkage disequilibrium, but an unknown experimental factor could not be ruled out. Most CMV-associated TCR beta chains appeared to be HLA-restricted in a later analysis, and the HLA associations seemed to be driven largely by CMV exposure. Compared with the roughly 670-donor mean, donors in an Asian-associated ancestry cluster had fewer N-insertions in productive TCRs, according to a later genetic analysis. An earlier analysis of some 560 of the donors showed that most TCR beta V segments appeared in productive rearrangements either about 87% or about 30% of the time, which broadly matched IMGT annotations. In a later analysis, HLA-associated TCR beta chains were found to be more clonally expanded and to have lower generation probabilities than equally common non-associated chains. The cohort was sequenced for TCR beta chains only, and without alpha or paired-chain data the features that could be detected were limited. Sequencing depth was assumed to be roughly uniform across donors in the presence/absence analyses, though that assumption may not hold. When HLA alleles, especially DR and DQ, strongly co-occurred, TCR associations were difficult to assign to individual alleles. Three of the identified cytomegalovirus-associated TCR beta chains were confirmed in vitro to be specific for cytomegalovirus antigens. Because the 87-base-pair reads could not distinguish some IMGT-functional V segments, including TRBV6-2 and TRBV6-3, those segments were excluded. According to a later analysis, parvovirus B19, influenza, CMV and Epstein-Barr virus appeared linked to several top co-occurrence clusters. A later genetic analysis associated a missense DCLRE1C variant with V-gene and J-gene trimming of TCR beta chains, and an independent cohort replicated the association. In a later analysis, TCR association rates were found to vary across HLA loci, with the most associated TCRs seen for DRB1 alleles and the fewest for HLA-C alleles. For the cohort, immune exposure information was limited to CMV serostatus. Because counts were too low, seventeen rarely observed V segments, including chromosome 9 orphons, were excluded from the earlier analysis of 587 of the donors. A later analysis associated 15,000 to 20,000 TCR beta sequences with specific HLA alleles at a false discovery rate of 0.05. A further reported finding was that TCR beta sequences accurately predicted the HLA-A and HLA-B alleles for most subjects in the first cohort.

Library construction relied on the immunoSEQ multiplex PCR assay. For the multiplex PCR, a mixture combining 60 forward primers for TCR Vbeta segments and 13 reverse primers for TCR Jbeta segments was used. A multiplex PCR assay on genomic DNA amplified the CDR3 region of rearranged TCR beta genes. Amplified TCR beta libraries were sequenced as 87-base-pair reads on the Illumina HiSeq System. The original methods were these. A later analysis tallied roughly 76 million unique TCR beta chains across the 600 to 700 repertoires, and about 12 million of those chains were shared by two or more donors. Raw reads were error-corrected and collapsed into unique sequences by a nearest-neighbor algorithm in which closely related sequences were merged to remove PCR and sequencing errors. V, D and J gene segments were assigned by aligning CDR3 sequences to IMGT reference sequences. For a sequence to be retained, a match of at least six nucleotides to both a V gene segment and a J gene segment was required. Rearrangements were called productive when the CDR3 lacked stop codons and stayed in frame with V and J; all others were non-productive. CDR3 was defined by IMGT convention, running from the second conserved V-encoded cysteine to the conserved J-encoded phenylalanine. In an earlier analysis of just under 600 of the donors, sequences lacking an unambiguous match to a single V gene segment were excluded. In an earlier analysis of 450 to 700 of the donors, V segments were called functional above 56.7% productive rearrangements and were called segregating when the between-donor standard deviation exceeded 5%. A statistical classification framework was built to diagnose cytomegalovirus status from the catalog of TCR beta chain sequences. A later analysis assigned V and J genes by comparing TCR nucleotide sequences with IMGT/GENE-DB human TR gene sequences. Using the TCRdist pipeline, a later analysis assigned CDR3 sequences along with most-parsimonious VDJ recombination scenarios. In a later analysis, every TCR beta chain was defined by the combination of its CDR3 amino acid sequence and its V-gene family, and reads without a unique V-gene family were dropped. As a way to deal with suspected cross-contamination and a sequencing artifact, a later analysis dropped nearly 600 nucleotide sequences that were highly shared and had low generation probability. A later analysis calculated a clonal expansion index for each public chain from normalized within-repertoire ranks of inferred template counts. Generation probabilities in a later analysis came from a VDJ recombination model fitted to out-of-frame rearrangements, and those results were checked against IGoR. A later analysis scored TCR-TCR, TCR-HLA and TCR-CMV co-occurrence with hypergeometric tests, applying a repertoire-size bias correction to TCR pairs. False discovery rates were estimated in a later analysis by permuting HLA or CMV assignments 20 times. In a later analysis, co-occurring TCRs were grouped using DBSCAN, with TCRdist sequence similarity added in when clustering inside HLA-allele-positive subsets. Repertoires with fewer than 30,000 or more than 120,000 public chains, plus five repertoires with anomalous nucleotide sharing, were excluded from co-occurrence clustering. The table comes from immuneACCESS by way of TCRdb, which keeps in-frame sequences with V and J called. Part of the clones is missing from these tables; in studies checked, under half for an unresolved V gene and the rest for unknown reasons. That table gives V, J and clone size, and the DNA gave D and trimming. The sample records 60,000 to 70,000 clones, around four fifths of which are singletons. The ten largest clones add up to around 9.7% of the sample.

Trimming takes 5 bases from V and 5 bases from J, and the germline ends sit 9 bases apart. The CDR3 starts with the cysteine, ends with the phenylalanine, and has 12 residues. The sequence is cut down to CDR3 DNA, 36 bases in frame from base 1. The CDR1 and CDR2 encoded by the germline V gene (reference sequence) are MNHEY and SMNVEV. Details on this clone: Its antigen remains unidentified. Base-call qualities are not available, and no considerably larger clone is one nucleotide away.

The cohort comprised more than 550 healthy bone marrow donors. Cohort members were all nominally healthy when sampled, although unrecorded immune exposures were likely present. The donor was CMV seronegative and was included in the group of 352 seronegative cohort members. A peripheral blood sample was collected from each donor, and TCR beta sequencing was performed on peripheral blood mononuclear cells. The Qiagen DNeasy Blood Extraction Kit was used to extract genomic DNA from the blood cell samples. This clonotype was sampled from a man in his forties in good health and CMV-seronegative. Recombination linked TRBV27 to TRBJ1-1; the D segment could be TRBD1, given 5 matching bases. Input material: PBMCs. The nucleotide sequence is given as TGTGCCAGCAGTCGACCAGGGACTGAAGCTTTCTTT. The resulting protein is CASSRPGTEAFF.